These 30 T cell receptor beta chains were sequenced from one sample in a study of shared clonotypes between healthy human individuals. Clones were read by immunoSEQ multiplex PCR, and TCRdb kept only the in-frame ones, dropping some. The data show around 2,000,000 clones, 85% to 95% seen once. Sequencing used naive CD4+ T cells sorted from blood. Subset in this sample: CD45RA+ positively selected. Receptors originate from a man younger than 35 in good health.

Concerning this clone itself: A read error is possible here, since a much larger clone lies one base away. The chain combines TRBV18 with TRBJ1-4; TRBD1 aligns across 8 bases. After removal of 5 bases from V and 10 bases from J, the junction contained 9 bases not matched to a gene. Germline lookup yields CDR1 KGHSH and CDR2 LQKENI. The CDR3 runs to 14 residues. The CDR3 bases are TGTGCCAGCTCATCCGACAGGGGACAAGGAAAACTGTTTTTT. This gives the protein CASSSDRGQGKLFF.

This chain connects TRBV18 to TRBJ2-7; 8 bases map to TRBD1. V trimming: 5 bases; J trimming: 5 bases; junction bases outside the gene matches: 17. The CDR3 contains 17 residues. The germline V gene has CDR1 KGHSH and CDR2 LQKENI. The CDR3 bases are TGTGCCAGCTCAGCGACAGGGGTAGAGGGAGTCCTCCACGAGCAGTACTTC. It codes for CASSATGVEGVLHEQYF.

The chain recombines TRBV10-1 with TRBJ2-7; 7 nucleotides agree with TRBD2. Germline trimming cut 3 bases from V and 2 bases from J; bases unmatched to any gene: 7. CDR1 and CDR2 from the germline V gene are WNHNN and SYGVQD (reference sequence). The CDR3 length is 15 residues. Written as DNA, the CDR3 is TGCGCCAGCAGTGACCGCCCAGCGGGAACCTACGAGCAGTACTTC. Encoded protein: CASSDRPAGTYEQYF.

The V call is TRBV10-3, the J call TRBJ2-7; no reliable D call. The CDR3 runs to 14 residues. Germline V gene data show CDR1 as ENHRY and CDR2 as SYGVKD. The V gene lost 7 bases and the J gene lost 0 bases, with 13 bases spanning the gap. CDR3 region: CAIKLTGSSYEQYF. DNA of the CDR3: TGTGCCATCAAATTGACCGGAAGCTCCTACGAGCAGTACTTC.

The rearrangement uses TRBV28 and TRBJ2-1; TRBD1 or TRBD2 may be the D gene (5 bases each). The V end was cut by 6 bases, the J end by 12 bases, with 21 bases between. The CDR3 loop spans 14 amino acids. CDR1 and CDR2 (germline): MDHEN, SYDVKM. Written as DNA, the CDR3 is TGTGCCAGCAGCGCCGTGGGGGATATCTTCGGGCAGTTCTTC. Amino acids: CASSAVGDIFGQFF.

This sequence joins TRBV10-3 and TRBJ1-1; tentatively, D is TRBD1 (5 bases). V was shortened by 4 bases and J by 7 bases, with 7 bases between the two germline ends. Germline loops: CDR1 ENHRY, CDR2 SYGVKD. There are 11 residues in the CDR3. CDR3 residues: CAISGGYEAFF. DNA for the CDR3: TGTGCCATCAGTGGGGGGTATGAAGCTTTCTTT.

The V call is TRBV6-6, the J call TRBJ1-5, with D maybe TRBD1 (5 bases). The CDR3 totals 16 residues. Trimming removed 1 base at V and 1 base at J, with 11 bases between. CDR1 is MNHNY, CDR2 SVGAGI, per germline (reference sequence). The CDR3 spells CASSYFWDSSNQPQHF. CDR3 in DNA: TGTGCCAGCAGTTACTTTTGGGACTCAAGCAATCAGCCCCAGCATTTT.

The CDR3 reads CAWSPGQINTEAFF. The DNA of the CDR3 is TGTGCCTGGAGTCCGGGACAGATAAACACTGAAGCTTTCTTT. V is TRBV30 and J is TRBJ1-1, with 7 bases matching TRBD1. V shed 2 bases and J 2 bases; nucleotides not matched to a gene: 5. The CDR3 totals 14 residues. Germline CDR1 is GTSNPN and CDR2 is SVGIG (reference sequence).

The rearrangement joins TRBV30 to TRBJ1-2; D is perhaps TRBD1 (6 bases). The germline V and J ends were trimmed by 5 bases and 4 bases, with 20 bases remaining between them. CDR3 length: 15 amino acids. Germline values: CDR1 GTSNPN, CDR2 SVGIG (reference sequence). Here the CDR3 reads CAWGRGGGFGYGYTF. Here the CDR3 DNA reads TGTGCCTGGGGCCGAGGGGGAGGGTTCGGCTATGGCTACACCTTC.

The chain carries TRBV7-2 and TRBJ2-1; 10 nucleotides match TRBD2. Germline CDR1 SGHTA, CDR2 FQGNSA. CDR3 length: 17 residues. V lost 5 bases to trimming and J lost 4 bases; unmatched junction nucleotides: 11. CDR3 sequence reads: CASSASASGRSYNEQFF. In DNA, the CDR3 is TGTGCCAGCAGCGCCAGTGCTAGCGGGAGATCTTACAATGAGCAGTTCTTC.

The rearrangement links TRBV5-1 to TRBJ1-1, with D uncertain. Trimming left V 4 bases short and J 0 bases short, with 13 bases between. The CDR3 consists of 15 residues. From germline, CDR1 is SGHRS and CDR2 YFSETQ. The CDR3 is CASSVTVGMNTEAFF. CDR3 bases: TGCGCCAGCAGCGTGACGGTCGGCATGAACACTGAAGCTTTCTTT. Supplemented by reference TRBV5-1 and TRBJ1-1, the full variable domain reads KAGVTQTPRYLIKTRGQQVTLSCSPISGHRSVSWYQQTPGQGLQFLFEYFSETQRNKGNFPGRFSGRQFSNSRSEMNVSTLELGDSALYLCASSVTVGMNTEAFFGQGTRLTVV.

As regards this clone: Other DNA sequences in this specimen translate into the identical CDR3. The chain uses TRBV2 and TRBJ1-5; perhaps TRBD1 as D (5 bases). This CDR3 has 14 residues. Germline CDR1 is SNHLY and CDR2 is FYNNEI. V shed 1 base and J shed 6 bases, with 10 bases lying between them. In DNA form, the CDR3 reads TGTGCCAGCAGTGAAGGTCAGGGAGGTCAGCCCCAGCATTTT. It codes for CASSEGQGGQPQHF.

This chain uses TRBV7-2 with TRBJ2-7; 9 bases map to TRBD1. This CDR3 spans 15 amino acids. V dropped 5 bases and J dropped 3; count of bases not matched to a gene: 8. The germline gives CDR1 SGHTA, CDR2 FQGNSA. Written as DNA, the CDR3 is TGTGCCAGCAGCCCGAGGACAGGGGCGGTCTACGAGCAGTACTTC. This sequence encodes CASSPRTGAVYEQYF.

For this clone: This specimen includes other DNA sequences encoding the same CDR3. The rearrangement joins TRBV2 to TRBJ2-3; D is unresolved. The CDR3 runs to 13 residues. Germline V lookup: CDR1 SNHLY, CDR2 FYNNEI. The germline V and J ends were trimmed by 8 bases and 0 bases, with 9 bases remaining between them. CDR3 sequence: CASRSGSTDTQYF. CDR3 nucleotides: TGTGCCAGCCGCTCCGGGAGCACAGATACGCAGTATTTT.

A note on this clone: This specimen includes other DNA sequences encoding the same CDR3. The gene calls are TRBV6-5 and TRBJ2-2, with 8 bases lining up with TRBD1. Germline loops: CDR1 MNHEY, CDR2 SVGAGI. The CDR3 totals 15 residues. J was trimmed by 4 bases and V by 8 bases; bases with no gene match: 9. CDR3 nucleotide sequence: TGTGCCAGCCGTATAGACAGGGGTCGCACCGGGGAGCTGTTTTTT. It yields the protein CASRIDRGRTGELFF.

The rearrangement links TRBV6-5 to TRBJ2-3; 8 nucleotides agree with TRBD2. The CDR3 totals 14 residues. CDR1 MNHEY and CDR2 SVGAGI come from the germline V gene. V shed 0 bases, J shed 9 bases, and the junction held 5 bases outside the gene matches. The CDR3 is CASSYSRTGGTQYF. For the CDR3, the DNA is TGTGCCAGCAGTTACTCGCGAACGGGAGGGACGCAGTATTTT.

The chain joins TRBV9 to TRBJ1-1, with a possible D match to TRBD1 (5 bases). V gave up 3 bases and J gave up 3 bases, with 12 bases separating them. Germline V gene lookup returns CDR1 SGDLS and CDR2 YYNGEE. CDR3 length equals 14 residues. The CDR3 nucleotides are TGTGCCAGCAGCGCCGGGGGGTTACACACTGAAGCTTTCTTT. Translating it yields CASSAGGLHTEAFF.

V and J are TRBV5-1 and TRBJ1-1, with D hard to call. Trimming left V 1 base short and J 1 base short, with 11 bases between. The CDR3 sequence is 15 residues long. CDR1 and CDR2 from the germline V gene are SGHRS and YFSETQ. The CDR3 DNA sequence: TGCGCCAGCAGCTTGAATAGGCAGACGAACACTGAAGCTTTCTTT. Encoded protein: CASSLNRQTNTEAFF.

With respect to this clone: A much bigger clone sits one base away, suggesting this may be a read error. This same CDR3 is encoded by further DNA sequences in the sample. The genes are TRBV5-4 and TRBJ2-7, with D unresolved. Trimming left V 0 bases short and J 6 bases short, with 4 bases between. Germline assignment: CDR1 SGHNT and CDR2 YYREEE (reference sequence). This CDR3 has 11 residues. CDR3 protein: CASSLGGEQYF. In DNA, the CDR3 is TGTGCCAGCAGCTTGGGGGGCGAGCAGTACTTC.

Remarks on this clone: The same CDR3 arises from other DNA sequences in this sample as well. This rearrangement joins TRBV5-1 to TRBJ1-1; 8 nucleotides match TRBD1. The CDR3 totals 14 residues. In germline, CDR1 is SGHRS, CDR2 YFSETQ. V was clipped by 5 bases and J by 2 bases; unmatched bases: 5. The CDR3 protein is CASSGGQGNTEAFF. In nucleotides, the CDR3 is TGCGCCAGCAGTGGAGGACAGGGTAACACTGAAGCTTTCTTT.

J is TRBJ1-5 and V is TRBV7-9; D gene ambiguous. Trimming cost V 0 bases and J 7 bases, with 16 bases left between them. CDR3 length: 16 residues. CDR1 and CDR2 (germline): SEHNR, FQNEAQ (reference sequence). CDR3 DNA sequence: TGTGCCAGCAGCTTAGCGGACGGAAAGGTTGAACAGCCCCAGCATTTT. This codes for CASSLADGKVEQPQHF.

The chain has TRBV7-2 and TRBJ2-4, with 10 bases lining up with TRBD2. Per germline, CDR1 SGHTA and CDR2 FQGNSA. Losses at the gene ends were 3 bases for V and 0 bases for J; bases not matched to a gene: 11. The CDR3 totals 19 residues. The CDR3 is CASSFLRTSGVKAKNIQYF. For the CDR3, the DNA is TGTGCCAGCAGCTTTTTGAGGACTAGCGGTGTTAAAGCCAAAAACATTCAGTACTTC.

The chain carries TRBV6-6 and TRBJ2-7, with D hard to call. The CDR3 runs to 14 residues. Trimming took 2 bases from V and 0 from J, leaving 8 bases between them. Germline CDR1 MNHNY, CDR2 SVGAGI (reference sequence). CDR3 protein: CASSYAYSSYEQYF. In DNA, the CDR3 is TGTGCCAGCAGTTACGCCTACAGCTCCTACGAGCAGTACTTC.

The chain has TRBV6-6 and TRBJ2-4; D possibly corresponds to TRBD2 (5 bases). Trimming shortened V by 7 bases and J by 8 bases, and 15 bases separated the two germline ends. The CDR3 loop spans 13 amino acids. Germline assignment: CDR1 MNHNY and CDR2 SVGAGI (reference sequence). CDR3 sequence reads: CASNNRLRDIQYF. Written as DNA, the CDR3 is TGTGCCAGCAACAATAGGCTGCGGGACATTCAGTACTTC.

This chain connects TRBV28 to TRBJ1-2; tentatively, D is TRBD1 (6 bases). The ends were cut back, 4 bases at V and 1 base at J, with 10 bases in the middle. Germline V CDR1 and CDR2: MDHEN, SYDVKM. CDR3 length: 14 residues. The CDR3 nucleotides are TGTGCCAGCAGTTCCGGGGGCCTTAACTATGGCTACACCTTC. Translation: CASSSGGLNYGYTF.

Concerning this clone itself: Other nucleotide sequences from this sample produce the same CDR3. V usage is TRBV5-1 and J usage is TRBJ1-1; D perhaps matches TRBD1 (5 bases). The CDR3 runs 15 residues. CDR1 and CDR2 from the germline V gene are SGHRS and YFSETQ. V lost 3 bases and J 0 bases, leaving 12 bases between the germline ends. The CDR3 region is CASSSLGGMNTEAFF. DNA for the CDR3: TGCGCCAGCAGCTCCCTCGGGGGGATGAACACTGAAGCTTTCTTT.

This clone was picked up one time. In DNA form, the CDR3 reads TGTGCCAGCAGTTTAAGGTCTGAGTTCTATGGCTACACCTTC. This translates into CASSLRSEFYGYTF. The chain uses TRBV27 and TRBJ1-2; D is ambiguous. V was trimmed by 2 bases and J by 4 bases, leaving 11 bases between them. Germline V lookup: CDR1 MNHEY, CDR2 SMNVEV (reference sequence). CDR3 length equals 14 residues.

The rearrangement uses TRBV6-1 and TRBJ2-5; 11 bases line up with TRBD2. The V segment lost 4 bases and the J segment 0 bases; nucleotides outside the gene matches: 1. The CDR3 runs 15 residues. Germline V CDR1 and CDR2: MNHNS, SASEGT. This CDR3 reads CASSGTSGYQETQYF. Written as DNA, the CDR3 is TGTGCCAGCAGTGGGACTAGCGGGTACCAAGAGACCCAGTACTTC.

This clone was counted once. The genes are TRBV6-5 and TRBJ2-1; TRBD2 agrees at 9 bases. CDR1 is MNHEY and CDR2 is SVGAGI in the germline V gene. Trimming cost V 6 bases and J 8 bases; bases outside gene matches: 11. The CDR3 is made up of 15 amino acids. The CDR3 DNA reads TGTGCCAGCAGAAAAAGCGGGGGGAACTCGGATGAGCAGTTCTTC. This gives the protein CASRKSGGNSDEQFF.

The gene calls are TRBV7-9 and TRBJ1-3, with D uncertain. Germline CDR1 SEHNR, CDR2 FQNEAQ (reference sequence). V shed 5 bases and J shed 0 bases, with 17 bases lying between them. The CDR3 is made up of 17 amino acids. Here the CDR3 DNA reads TGTGCCAGCAGCGAGGGTCCTAACCTACTCTCTGGAAACACCATATATTTT. Protein product: CASSEGPNLLSGNTIYF.